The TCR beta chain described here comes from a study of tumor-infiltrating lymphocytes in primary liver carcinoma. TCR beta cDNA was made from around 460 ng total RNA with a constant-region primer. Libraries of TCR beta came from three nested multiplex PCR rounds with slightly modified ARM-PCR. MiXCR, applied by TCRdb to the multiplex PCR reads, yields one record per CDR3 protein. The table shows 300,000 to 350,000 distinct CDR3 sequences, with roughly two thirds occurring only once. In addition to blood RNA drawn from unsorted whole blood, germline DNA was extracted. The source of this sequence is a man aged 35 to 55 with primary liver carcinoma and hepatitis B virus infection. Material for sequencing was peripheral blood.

The CDR3 reads CATRDGRAGELFF. DNA of the CDR3: TGTGCCACCAGGGACGGACGTGCCGGGGAGCTGTTTTTT. The chain has TRBV7-9 and TRBJ2-2, with D possibly being TRBD1 or TRBD2 (5 bases each). Germline V gene data show CDR1 as SEHNR and CDR2 as FQNEAQ (reference sequence). The CDR3 loop spans 13 amino acids. The ends were cut back, 10 bases at V and 6 bases at J, with 15 bases in the middle.